This TCR beta chain stems from a study of T cell responses to AZD1222 COVID-19 vaccine. As for this clone: Its antigen is not known. The DNA is omitted, as the CDR3 cannot be located on it reliably, and the CDR3 follows TCRdb's listing.

Study results and limitations: The sample set comprised mostly white British donors with more females, and clonal diversity was possibly underestimated.

Data came from immunoSEQ multiplex PCR; TCRdb stores just in-frame clones and leaves some out. Of about 180,000 clones listed, roughly 94% were seen once; the top ten hold approximately 1.5%. Germline values: CDR1 MDHEN, CDR2 SYDVKM. The length of the CDR3 is 15 amino acids, counting both ends. This receptor was identified in an adult who received the AZD1222 COVID-19 vaccine. The rearrangement joins TRBV28 to TRBJ2-5; the D segment call TRBD1 is taken from the table without a DNA check. The sequencing here drew on peripheral blood, taken 28 days after the second AZD1222 dose. The CDR3 here is CASKGQGLSWETQYF.